This TCR beta chain was recorded in a study of blood T cell repertoires in COVID-19. Overall study: Samples taken during acute and convalescent COVID-19 were collected in the United States, Italy and Spain.

TCRdb's table, derived via immunoSEQ multiplex PCR, lists solely in-frame clones and lacks some. The sample includes roughly 500,000 clones, 80% to 90% of them seen just once. The sequence came from a man aged 18 to 29 with COVID-19, enrolled during active disease. The sample taken for sequencing was peripheral blood.

CDR3 coding DNA: TGTGCCAGCAGGGGGGGTGATCGAACCTACGAGCAGTACTTC. Translating gives CASRGGDRTYEQYF. The V gene is TRBV6-5, the J gene TRBJ2-7, with a possible D match to TRBD2 (6 bases). The germline V gene has CDR1 MNHEY and CDR2 SVGAGI. Trimming removed 6 bases at V and 2 bases at J, with 14 bases between. This CDR3 region has 14 residues.